Included here is one TCR beta chain sequence, with context. The CDR3 contains 12 residues. V was cut by 5 bases and J by 7 bases, with 11 bases left in between. Germline lookup yields CDR1 MDHEN and CDR2 SYDVKM. These data originate in a study of blood T cell repertoires in COVID-19. On the study more broadly: The United States, Italy and Spain provided the acute and convalescent COVID-19 samples. The cDNA or gDNA used as material had been derived from T cells, B-cell-depleted T cells, or PBMCs.

How the authors handled the data: Cell counts per sample came from amplifying reference gene primers. Profiling relied on immunoSEQ multiplex PCR, and the TCRdb table lists in-frame clones only, not all of them. That table furnishes V, J and clone size, whereas the DNA furnished D and trimming. Of hundreds of thousands of clones in the sample, approximately 83% were seen once. The receptor comes from a woman under 40 who had recovered from COVID-19. V and J are TRBV28 and TRBJ1-1; no reliable D call. The sequenced sample consisted of peripheral blood. The CDR3: CASSELLSEAFF. The CDR3 DNA follows: TGTGCCAGCAGTGAGCTCCTAAGTGAAGCTTTCTTT.